The 29 T cell receptor beta chains below all came from one sample that was sequenced in a study of human versus mouse CDR3 diversity and MHC coevolution. Clones were read by immunoSEQ multiplex PCR, and TCRdb kept only the in-frame ones, dropping some. The sample contains fewer than 100,000 clones, 93% of which appear only once. Sequencing used naive CD4+ T cells from blood. Sample subset: CD45RO-negative CD62L-positive naive CD4 T cells. The receptors originated from a person aged 30-69 years in good health.

This chain joins TRBV18 and TRBJ1-6; 10 bases line up with TRBD1. V lost 6 bases and J lost 7; bases outside the gene matches: 9. CDR3 size: 16 residues. Germline V gene data show CDR1 as KGHSH and CDR2 as LQKENI. The CDR3: CASSSGTGAQNSPLHF. CDR3 coding DNA: TGTGCCAGCTCGTCCGGGACAGGGGCCCAAAATTCACCCCTCCACTTT.

Details on this clone: The sample carries other DNA sequences with the same CDR3. The chain has TRBV29-1 and TRBJ1-2, with TRBD1 matching 7 bases. This CDR3 has 11 residues. The germline V gene encodes CDR1 SQVTM and CDR2 ANQGSEA. V lost 7 bases to trimming and J lost 5 bases; unmatched junction nucleotides: 4. CDR3 sequence reads: CSGGTAYGYTF. The CDR3 DNA is TGCAGCGGCGGGACAGCTTATGGCTACACCTTC.

In its sample, this clone was seen once. This chain joins TRBV5-1 and TRBJ2-7; TRBD1 might be the D (5 bases). V gave up 0 bases and J gave up 2 bases, with 12 bases separating them. In germline, CDR1 is SGHRS, CDR2 YFSETQ. The CDR3 has 15 amino acids. The CDR3 here is CASSLVTGDPYEQYF. The CDR3 bases are TGCGCCAGCAGCTTGGTTACAGGCGATCCCTACGAGCAGTACTTC. Based on the CDR3 plus reference TRBV5-1 and TRBJ2-7, the full variable domain is KAGVTQTPRYLIKTRGQQVTLSCSPISGHRSVSWYQQTPGQGLQFLFEYFSETQRNKGNFPGRFSGRQFSNSRSEMNVSTLELGDSALYLCASSLVTGDPYEQYFGPGTRLTVT.

The J gene is TRBJ2-5, the V gene TRBV27; 8 bases agree with TRBD1. The end of the DNA aligns better with TRBJ2-7, so the J call may be wrong. Germline V gives CDR1 MNHEY, CDR2 SMNVEV (reference sequence). The CDR3 runs 15 residues. In nucleotides, the CDR3 is TGTGCCAGCAGTTTAGGGGGACAGGTTTCCTACGAGCAGTACTTC. Translated, it gives CASSLGGQVSYEQYF.

The chain employs TRBV14 and TRBJ2-2; perhaps TRBD1 as D (6 bases). The CDR3 consists of 16 residues. The V end was cut by 0 bases, the J end by 5 bases, with 13 bases between. From germline, CDR1 is SGHDN and CDR2 FVKESK. The CDR3 spells CASSQEGGSRTGELFF. In nucleotides, the CDR3 is TGTGCCAGCAGCCAAGAAGGGGGTTCGCGGACCGGGGAGCTGTTTTTT.

V and J are TRBV29-1 and TRBJ1-1, with 7 positions matching TRBD1. The CDR3 runs 14 residues. V shed 8 bases and J 0 bases; nucleotides not matched to a gene: 9. Germline V gene data show CDR1 as SQVTM and CDR2 as ANQGSEA. The CDR3 here is CSTNRGEVNTEAFF. Here the CDR3 DNA reads TGCAGCACTAACAGGGGAGAGGTGAACACTGAAGCTTTCTTT. Filled out from reference TRBV29-1 and TRBJ1-1, the complete variable domain reads SAVISQKPSRDICQRGTSLTIQCQVDSQVTMMFWYRQQPGQSLTLIATANQGSEATYESGFVIDKFPISRPNLTFSTLTVSNMSPEDSSIYLCSTNRGEVNTEAFFGQGTRLTVV.

The rearrangement uses TRBV5-4 and TRBJ1-1; 8 bases line up with TRBD1. The CDR3 runs 16 residues. CDR1 is SGHNT, CDR2 YYREEE, per germline (reference sequence). V trimming: 4 bases; J trimming: 0 bases; junction bases outside the gene matches: 8. CDR3 residues: CASSPAGGGLNTEAFF. CDR3 bases: TGTGCCAGCAGCCCTGCAGGGGGCGGGTTGAACACTGAAGCTTTCTTT.

The chain couples TRBV18 to TRBJ2-5; D might be TRBD1 (6 bases). This CDR3 has 15 amino acids. CDR1 is KGHSH and CDR2 is LQKENI in the germline V gene. V was cut by 3 bases and J by 4 bases, with 15 bases left in between. The DNA for the CDR3 is TGTGCCAGCTCACCGTTAGGGGGAAGCGGAGAGACCCAGTACTTC. This sequence encodes CASSPLGGSGETQYF.

The chain is built from TRBV7-6 and TRBJ1-1; 8 nucleotides match TRBD1. This CDR3 is built from 14 residues. Germline trimming cut 5 bases from V and 3 bases from J; bases unmatched to any gene: 5. CDR1 and CDR2 (germline): SGHVS, FNYEAQ. CDR3 nucleotide sequence: TGTGCCAGCAGCGGCCGGACAGGGCACACTGAAGCTTTCTTT. Protein sequence: CASSGRTGHTEAFF.

The chain links TRBV30 to TRBJ1-2, with 10 nucleotides matching TRBD1. There are 14 residues in the CDR3. Germline V gene data show CDR1 as GTSNPN and CDR2 as SVGIG (reference sequence). V trimming: 2 bases; J trimming: 7 bases; junction bases outside the gene matches: 7. This CDR3 is CAWSLTGGRGGYTF. CDR3 in DNA: TGTGCCTGGAGTCTGACAGGGGGCAGGGGTGGCTACACCTTC. Complete variable domain (other parts from reference TRBV30 and TRBJ1-2): SQTIHQWPATLVQPVGSPLSLECTVEGTSNPNLYWYRQAAGRGLQLLFYSVGIGQISSEVPQNLSASRPQDRQFILSSKKLLLSDSGFYLCAWSLTGGRGGYTFGSGTRLTVV.

The chain links TRBV19 to TRBJ1-2; weak D call: TRBD1 (6 bases). The V gene lost 6 bases and the J gene lost 6 bases, with 23 bases spanning the gap. Per germline, CDR1 LNHDA and CDR2 SQIVND (reference sequence). There are 16 residues in the CDR3. CDR3 in amino acids: CASSLGGTLPMNGYTF. CDR3 in DNA: TGTGCCAGTAGCCTCGGTGGGACACTTCCCATGAATGGCTACACCTTC.

The V call is TRBV6-5, the J call TRBJ2-7; 10 bases map to TRBD1. The CDR3 extends over 14 amino acids. Trimming cost V 1 base and J 5 bases; bases outside gene matches: 2. CDR1 is MNHEY and CDR2 is SVGAGI in the germline V gene. The CDR3 DNA follows: TGTGCCAGCAGTTACTTGGGACAGGGGAACGAGCAGTACTTC. Amino acid sequence: CASSYLGQGNEQYF.

V is TRBV7-3 and J is TRBJ2-4; TRBD2 aligns across 7 bases. The J segment lost 6 bases and the V segment lost 1 base, leaving 12 bases of the junction unmatched. This CDR3 is 17 amino acids long. Germline V lookup: CDR1 SGHTA, CDR2 FQGTGA. CDR3 DNA: TGTGCCAGCAGCTTAAAGGGCCCACCTAGCGGACTAAACATTCAGTACTTC. The encoded protein is CASSLKGPPSGLNIQYF.

The rearrangement joins TRBV5-5 to TRBJ1-5; unclear D gene. Germline-derived CDR1 and CDR2 are SGHKS and YYEKEE (reference sequence). V was clipped by 4 bases and J by 0 bases, with 14 bases between them. CDR3 length: 16 residues. The CDR3 sequence is CASSRGETYSNQPQHF. The CDR3 DNA reads TGTGCCAGCAGCCGAGGCGAGACGTATAGCAATCAGCCCCAGCATTTT. Based on the CDR3 plus reference TRBV5-5 and TRBJ1-5, the full variable domain is DAGVTQSPTHLIKTRGQQVTLRCSPISGHKSVSWYQQVLGQGPQFIFQYYEKEERGRGNFPDRFSARQFPNYSSELNVNALLLGDSALYLCASSRGETYSNQPQHFGDGTRLSIL.

The chain couples TRBV5-1 to TRBJ2-2; 12 bases are shared with TRBD1. The V gene end was trimmed by 4 bases and the J gene end by 5 bases; junction bases not matched to a gene: 9. Germline-derived CDR1 and CDR2 are SGHRS and YFSETQ. There are 17 residues in the CDR3. The CDR3 DNA is TGCGCCAGCAGCCTGGGGACAGGGGGCGTTTTGACCGGGGAGCTGTTTTTT. Residues: CASSLGTGGVLTGELFF.

This clone was seen once. The CDR3 is CASSLGSGRGFSPLHF. The CDR3 DNA is TGTGCCAGCAGCTTGGGCTCGGGCAGGGGATTCTCACCCCTCCACTTT. The rearrangement links TRBV5-6 to TRBJ1-6; a possible D gene is TRBD1 (6 bases). The V end lost 0 bases, the J end lost 10 bases, and 17 bases lay between the germline ends. Per germline, CDR1 SGHDT and CDR2 YYEEEE. The CDR3 totals 16 residues.

The CDR3 coding sequence is TGTGCCAGCAGTTCTCGACTAGCACAGAGGTACAATGAGCAGTTCTTC. It is translated as CASSSRLAQRYNEQFF. The chain couples TRBV28 to TRBJ2-1; 7 bases fit TRBD2. V lost 4 bases and J lost 4; bases outside the gene matches: 10. CDR1 is MDHEN and CDR2 is SYDVKM in the germline V gene. The CDR3 is made up of 16 amino acids.

This CDR3 is CASSQGLIGQGDSEQFF. The CDR3 coding sequence is TGCGCCAGCAGCCAAGGGTTAATAGGTCAGGGGGACAGTGAGCAGTTCTTC. The V and J genes are TRBV4-3 and TRBJ2-1; 7 nucleotides match TRBD1. J gave up 9 bases and V 1 base, and 15 bases lay outside the gene matches. Germline loops: CDR1 LGHNA, CDR2 YSLEER. This CDR3 spans 17 amino acids.

This chain uses TRBV30 with TRBJ1-5; D is perhaps TRBD1 (6 bases). Deletions cut 4 bases from V and 6 bases from J, with 10 bases between. This CDR3 contains 12 residues. The germline gives CDR1 GTSNPN, CDR2 SVGIG (reference sequence). CDR3 bases: TGTGCCTGGAACAGGGATGCTCAGCCCCAGCATTTT. This gives the protein CAWNRDAQPQHF.

The chain recombines TRBV6-6 with TRBJ1-5; D possibly corresponds to TRBD1 (6 bases). Germline CDR1 and CDR2: MNHNY and SVGAGI (reference sequence). Trimming left V 4 bases short and J 7 bases short, with 17 bases between. The CDR3 totals 15 residues. The DNA of the CDR3 is TGTGCCAGCAGTTCCCAGACAGGAAGAGAACAGCCCCAGCATTTT. This encodes CASSSQTGREQPQHF.

The rearrangement joins TRBV7-8 to TRBJ2-5; D might be TRBD1 (6 bases). Germline CDR1 is SGHVS and CDR2 is FQNEAQ. Trimming removed 5 bases at V and 5 bases at J, with 18 bases between. This CDR3 has 15 residues. CDR3 in amino acids: CASSAGTSPFETQYF. The CDR3 coding sequence is TGTGCCAGCAGCGCCGGGACAAGTCCTTTCGAGACCCAGTACTTC.

This chain connects TRBV5-4 to TRBJ2-7, with 15 bases that match TRBD2. This CDR3 contains 15 residues. Germline values: CDR1 SGHNT, CDR2 YYREEE (reference sequence). Germline trimming cut 4 bases from V and 6 bases from J; bases unmatched to any gene: 5. The CDR3 sequence is CASSPGTSGRTEQYF. The CDR3 DNA follows: TGTGCCAGCAGCCCCGGGACTAGCGGGAGGACCGAGCAGTACTTC. Supplemented by reference TRBV5-4 and TRBJ2-7, the full variable domain reads ETGVTQSPTHLIKTRGQQVTLRCSSQSGHNTVSWYQQALGQGPQFIFQYYREEENGRGNFPPRFSGLQFPNYSSELNVNALELDDSALYLCASSPGTSGRTEQYFGPGTRLTVT.

J is TRBJ2-1 and V is TRBV5-1; 10 bases align to TRBD1. The CDR3 is 14 amino acids. Unmatched junction bases numbered 4, after V lost 4 bases and J lost 6 bases. The germline V gene encodes CDR1 SGHRS and CDR2 YFSETQ. For the CDR3, the DNA is TGCGCCAGCAGCCTTCGGACAGGGGGCAATGAGCAGTTCTTC. Translation gives CASSLRTGGNEQFF.

The chain couples TRBV19 to TRBJ2-1; 9 bases line up with TRBD2. V was clipped by 5 bases and J by 7 bases; unmatched bases: 6. Germline values: CDR1 LNHDA, CDR2 SQIVND (reference sequence). The CDR3 has 14 amino acids. The CDR3 region is CASSDSAGGNEQFF. The DNA of the CDR3 is TGTGCCAGTAGTGACTCAGCGGGAGGTAATGAGCAGTTCTTC.

Details on this clone: In the same sample, other DNA sequences code for this CDR3. V is TRBV5-1 and J is TRBJ2-2, with 11 bases matching TRBD2. The CDR3 has 15 amino acids. V shed 4 bases and J 4 bases; nucleotides not matched to a gene: 3. The germline V gene has CDR1 SGHRS and CDR2 YFSETQ. CDR3 amino acids: CASSLGTSGTGELFF. In nucleotides, the CDR3 is TGCGCCAGCAGCCTCGGGACTAGCGGCACCGGGGAGCTGTTTTTT.

The sample holds one count of this clone. This chain links TRBV7-2 with TRBJ1-2, with 8 bases aligning to TRBD1. With 0 bases clipped from V and 4 bases from J, the junction kept 10 bases outside the gene matches. The CDR3 has 17 amino acids. Per germline, CDR1 SGHTA and CDR2 FQGNSA. CDR3 bases: TGTGCCAGCAGCTTAGCGGCAGGGGGCGCGCGTAGCTATGGCTACACCTTC. Protein sequence: CASSLAAGGARSYGYTF.

The V and J genes are TRBV7-2 and TRBJ2-2; 12 nucleotides align to TRBD2. Trimming at V came to 3 bases and at J to 8 bases, leaving 7 bases not matched to a gene. The CDR3 totals 16 residues. CDR1 is SGHTA and CDR2 is FQGNSA in the germline V gene. In nucleotides, the CDR3 is TGTGCCAGCAGCTTTAGACTAGCGGGAGCTAGGGGGGAGCTGTTTTTT. Translation gives CASSFRLAGARGELFF.

Notes on this clone: Other DNA sequences within the sample encode an identical CDR3. The chain has TRBV7-2 and TRBJ2-7; D is possibly TRBD2 (5 bases). The germline V gene has CDR1 SGHTA and CDR2 FQGNSA. The CDR3 totals 13 residues. V was cut by 5 bases and J by 3 bases, with 11 bases left in between. CDR3: CASSRDRDYEQYF. The CDR3 DNA follows: TGTGCCAGCAGCCGTGACCGGGACTACGAGCAGTACTTC. Complete variable domain (other parts from reference TRBV7-2 and TRBJ2-7): GAGVSQSPSNKVTEKGKDVELRCDPISGHTALYWYRQSLGQGLEFLIYFQGNSAPDKSGLPSDRFSAERTGGSVSTLTIQRTQQEDSAVYLCASSRDRDYEQYFGPGTRLTVT.

The genes are TRBV19 and TRBJ2-7; 11 bases map to TRBD2. In germline, CDR1 is LNHDA, CDR2 SQIVND (reference sequence). Trimming cost V 1 base and J 6 bases; bases outside gene matches: 8. The CDR3 is 16 amino acids. The CDR3 spells CASSIVGTSGGGEQYF. DNA of the CDR3: TGTGCCAGTAGTATAGTCGGGACTAGCGGCGGGGGCGAGCAGTACTTC.